Described below is a single TCR beta chain sequence and its context. These data belong to a study of blood T cell repertoires in COVID-19. Overall study context: Nucleic acid was either cDNA or gDNA, and it came from T cells, B-cell-depleted T cells, or PBMCs.

In the study's own analysis: The assay estimated nucleated cells by amplifying reference gene primers. Some clones are missing from TCRdb's copy, which holds only in-frame ones; the method was immunoSEQ multiplex PCR. Clonal size and the V and J genes are those of that table, whereas D and trimming came from the DNA. This table has 450,000 to 500,000 clones, approximately 83% appearing once. The germline V and J ends were trimmed by 1 base and 11 bases, with 17 bases remaining between them. Germline V gene lookup returns CDR1 SGHTA and CDR2 FQGNSA. The CDR3 totals 14 residues. This chain uses TRBV7-2 with TRBJ1-1; D gene unclear. The source material was peripheral blood. The receptor was derived from a human donor in a cohort sampled during active COVID-19. Here the CDR3 DNA reads TGTGCCAGCAGCTTAGAGGGTCGGCGGGGATCGGCTTTCTTT. It translates to CASSLEGRRGSAFF.